This TCR beta chain was documented in a study of beta chain features in type 1 diabetes. CDR3 length equals 13 residues. V was trimmed by 8 bases and J by 4 bases, leaving 9 bases between them. Germline loops: CDR1 WSHSY, CDR2 SAAADI. cDNA synthesis used the whole RNA isolate, giving expressed TCRB sequences. Data came from immunoSEQ multiplex PCR; TCRdb stores just in-frame clones and leaves some out. The sample has some 150,000 clones, roughly 10% seen once; the top ten hold almost 0.65%. The sequencing input was central memory CD4+ T cells from blood. The receptor comes from a woman aged 40 to 55 in good health. V is TRBV10-2 and J is TRBJ1-6; perhaps TRBD1 as D (5 bases). The CDR3 DNA reads TGCGCCAGCCAGACAGAGTATAATTCACCCCTCCACTTT. Its translation: CASQTEYNSPLHF.